The entry below gives a single T cell receptor beta chain sequence along with its context. The data derive from a study of blood T cell repertoires in COVID-19. Study at large: Collection of acute and convalescent COVID-19 samples took place in the United States, Italy and Spain.

Germline V gene lookup returns CDR1 SGDLS and CDR2 YYNGEE. V was clipped by 4 bases and J by 10 bases; unmatched bases: 14. There are 15 residues in the CDR3. Original handling: Amplified reference gene primers provided the basis for estimating nucleated cell counts. Assay: immunoSEQ multiplex PCR; the TCRdb copy retains only in-frame clones and omits some. V, J and clone size reflect that table, while D and trimming were determined from the DNA. The table records about 150,000 clones, approximately 82% of them present only once. What was sequenced was peripheral blood. The chain employs TRBV9 and TRBJ1-2; TRBD1 aligns across 9 bases. This receptor was identified in a human donor with acute or convalescent COVID-19. The donor label of this sample is uncertain. The CDR3 nucleotides are TGTGCCAGCAGCCGCGTGGCGGGACAGGGTAGAGACTACACCTTC. This sequence encodes CASSRVAGQGRDYTF.